Listed below are T cell receptor beta chains from one sample, sequenced in a study of blood T cell repertoires in COVID-19. TCRdb keeps only in-frame clones here, not all; method: immunoSEQ multiplex PCR. This table holds 330,000 or so clones, roughly 90% found once. The sample was peripheral blood. The receptors were gathered from a woman aged 55-70 years with COVID-19, enrolled during active disease. The CDR3 runs from the conserved cysteine through the conserved F or W. A D gene is named only where the DNA matches it firmly. The listing skips clone size in some rows; elsewhere it reads once, few, many or a size class.

NA,TRBV30,TRBJ1-2,NA,CAWSVWGRYYGYTF,TGTGCCTGGAGTGTCTGGGGCAGGTACTATGGCTACACCTTC
NA,TRBV18,TRBJ2-1,once,CASSPDRTRNEQFF,TGTGCCAGCTCACCAGACAGAACCAGAAATGAGCAGTTCTTC
TRBD1,TRBV30,TRBJ1-6,NA,CAWSRTGKGNSPLHF,TGTGCCTGGAGCCGGACAGGGAAGGGTAATTCACCCCTCCACTTT
TRBD1,TRBV7-2,TRBJ1-1,NA,CASSLAVTGQGNTEAFF,TGTGCCAGCAGCTTAGCTGTTACGGGACAGGGGAACACTGAAGCTTTCTTT
NA,TRBV7-9,TRBJ2-2,NA,CASSLADFTGELFF,TGTGCCAGCAGCTTAGCCGACTTTACGGGGGAGCTGTTTTTT
NA,TRBV27,TRBJ1-3,NA,CASSLKFSSGNTIYF,TGTGCCAGCAGTTTGAAGTTTAGCTCTGGAAACACCATATATTTT
NA,TRBV5-1,TRBJ2-6,NA,CASSPPSAGANVLTF,TGCGCCAGCAGCCCCCCTTCGGCTGGGGCCAACGTCCTGACTTTC
NA,TRBV3-1/TRBV3-2,TRBJ2-5,NA,CASSQLPQYQETQYF,TGTGCCAGCAGCCAACTCCCCCAGTACCAAGAGACCCAGTACTTC
TRBD1,TRBV19,TRBJ1-6,NA,CASSIPGQGSSPLHF,TGTGCCAGTAGTATTCCGGGACAGGGAAGTTCACCCCTCCACTTT
TRBD1,TRBV19,TRBJ2-7,NA,CASSFGQGDGYYEQYF,TGTGCCAGTAGTTTCGGACAGGGAGACGGTTACTACGAGCAGTACTTC
NA,TRBV18,TRBJ1-4,NA,CASSPPGVRNEKLFF,TGTGCCAGCTCACCACCAGGGGTGCGTAATGAAAAACTGTTTTTT
TRBD1,TRBV18,TRBJ2-7,NA,CASSVDRAAYEQYF,TGTGCCAGCTCAGTGGACAGGGCCGCCTACGAGCAGTACTTC
NA,TRBV28,TRBJ1-3,NA,CASSTPFSGNTIYF,TGTGCCAGCAGTACTCCGTTCTCTGGAAACACCATATATTTT
TRBD2,TRBV2,TRBJ2-5,NA,CASKAGTSGAETQYF,TGTGCCAGCAAAGCCGGGACTAGCGGGGCGGAGACCCAGTACTTC
TRBD1,TRBV9,TRBJ1-1,NA,CASSKMSRGHTEAFF,TGTGCCAGCAGCAAGATGAGCAGGGGGCACACTGAAGCTTTCTTT
NA,TRBV27,TRBJ1-5,NA,CASSSGLSNQPQHF,TGTGCCAGCAGTTCCGGTTTGAGCAATCAGCCCCAGCATTTT
NA,TRBV12-3/TRBV12-4,TRBJ1-2,NA,CASTPQGLYGYTF,TGTGCCAGCACTCCCCAGGGGCTCTATGGCTACACCTTC
NA,TRBV18,TRBJ1-4,NA,CASSHGQPINEKLFF,TGTGCCAGCTCCCATGGACAGCCGATTAATGAAAAACTGTTTTTT
TRBD1,TRBV27,TRBJ1-1,NA,CASSLSMTGWNTEAFF,TGTGCCAGCAGTTTATCAATGACAGGGTGGAACACTGAAGCTTTCTTT
NA,TRBV30,TRBJ1-4,NA,CAGPPGGRNWGGEKLFF,TGTGCCGGGCCCCCCGGGGGACGGAATTGGGGTGGTGAAAAACTGTTTTTT
TRBD2,TRBV3-1/TRBV3-2,TRBJ2-3,NA,CASSQVLAGGTQYF,TGTGCCAGCAGCCAAGTGCTAGCGGGGGGTACGCAGTATTTT
NA,TRBV3-1/TRBV3-2,TRBJ1-1,NA,CASSQGTGTAEAFF,TGTGCCAGCAGCCAGGGAACAGGGACCGCTGAAGCTTTCTTT
TRBD1,TRBV6-6,TRBJ2-7,NA,CASSRGGRGSPVSSYEQYF,TGTGCCAGCAGTCGAGGGGGCAGGGGCTCCCCCGTGAGCTCCTACGAGCAGTACTTC
TRBD2,TRBV10-3,TRBJ2-5,NA,CATAGGRETQYF,TGTGCCACCGCGGGGGGGCGAGAGACCCAGTACTTC
TRBD1,TRBV28,TRBJ1-2,NA,CASSEPTGSNYGYTF,TGTGCCAGCAGTGAACCGACAGGGTCCAACTATGGCTACACCTTC
NA,TRBV7-9,TRBJ1-1,NA,CASSRELMNTEAFF,TGTGCCAGCAGTAGAGAGCTCATGAACACTGAAGCTTTCTTT
NA,TRBV19,TRBJ1-4,NA,CASSDRQGWKLFF,TGTGCCAGTAGTGATCGGCAGGGGTGGAAACTGTTTTTT
TRBD2,TRBV5-4,TRBJ2-7,NA,CASSLGSAGGSYEQYF,TGTGCCAGCAGCTTAGGGTCTGCGGGGGGATCCTACGAGCAGTACTTC
NA,TRBV2,TRBJ1-5,NA,CASSVGGAWPQHF,TGTGCCAGCAGTGTTGGCGGTGCGTGGCCCCAGCATTTT
NA,TRBV5-1,TRBJ1-1,few,CASSSFGGNTEAFF,TGCGCCAGCAGCTCCTTCGGCGGGAACACTGAAGCTTTCTTT
TRBD1,TRBV5-4,TRBJ1-2,NA,CASSIKGRDSYGYTF,TGTGCCAGCAGCATAAAGGGAAGGGACAGCTATGGCTACACCTTC
NA,TRBV5-4,TRBJ1-2,NA,CASSIDPGADGYTF,TGTGCCAGCAGCATTGATCCAGGGGCGGATGGCTACACCTTC